Each of the 4 T cell receptor beta chains below was sequenced from the same sample in a study of blood T cell repertoires in COVID-19. Some clones are missing from TCRdb's copy, which holds only in-frame ones; the method was immunoSEQ multiplex PCR. Of some 180,000 clones listed, 80% to 95% were seen once; the top ten hold approximately 0.5%. Sequences were obtained from peripheral blood. The receptors shown here come from a man aged 45 to 65 with acute or convalescent COVID-19.

This chain connects TRBV6-2 or TRBV6-3 to TRBJ2-1, with D perhaps TRBD1 (6 bases). V was clipped by 0 bases and J by 4 bases, with 13 bases between them. This CDR3 region has 16 residues. Germline V gene lookup returns CDR1 MNHEY and CDR2 SVGEGT. The CDR3 nucleotides are TGTGCCAGCAGTTACTCGGGGGCGACAGGTTACAATGAGCAGTTCTTC. It is translated as CASSYSGATGYNEQFF.

The chain joins TRBV5-1 to TRBJ2-3, with D uncertain. CDR1 and CDR2 (germline): SGHRS, YFSETQ. V was pared by 0 bases and J by 3 bases, with 8 bases between. This CDR3 has 14 amino acids. CDR3 loop: CASSLGQRTDTQYF. The CDR3 DNA reads TGCGCCAGCAGCTTGGGGCAGAGGACAGATACGCAGTATTTT.

V gene TRBV5-6 combines with J gene TRBJ2-7, with 11 positions matching TRBD2. V shed 2 bases and J 4 bases; nucleotides not matched to a gene: 5. Germline lookup yields CDR1 SGHDT and CDR2 YYEEEE. The CDR3 has 15 residues. CDR3 sequence: CASSFTSGSGYEQYF. The DNA for the CDR3 is TGTGCCAGCAGCTTCACTAGCGGGAGTGGGTACGAGCAGTACTTC.

This clone has more than one count but fewer than ten. This CDR3 is also generated by other DNA sequences in the sample. This sequence joins TRBV5-4 and TRBJ1-2; D possibly corresponds to TRBD1 (5 bases). The CDR3 has 12 amino acids. With 2 bases removed from V and 8 bases from J, the gap between germline ends came to 10 bases. CDR1 is SGHNT and CDR2 is YYREEE in the germline V gene (reference sequence). CDR3 coding DNA: TGTGCCAGCAGCTTTGACAGAGGCGGCTACACCTTC. Translation: CASSFDRGGYTF. The full variable domain, in which reference TRBV5-4 and TRBJ1-2 provide the parts outside the CDR3, is ETGVTQSPTHLIKTRGQQVTLRCSSQSGHNTVSWYQQALGQGPQFIFQYYREEENGRGNFPPRFSGLQFPNYSSELNVNALELDDSALYLCASSFDRGGYTFGSGTRLTVV.